These T cell receptor beta chains were read from a single sample in a study of neurological immune-mediated disorders. TCRdb re-called the 5' RACE reads with MiXCR, one entry per CDR3 protein. The sample carries roughly 60,000 distinct CDR3 sequences, approximately 10% recorded once. Material for sequencing was PBMCs. Receptor source: a man in his fifties or sixties in good health. CDR3s include the opening cysteine and the closing phenylalanine or tryptophan.

v_call	j_call	cdr3_aa
TRBV28	TRBJ1-5	CASTKGTANSNQPQHF
TRBV5-1	TRBJ1-2	CASSPKGIRDGYTF
TRBV5-1	TRBJ1-2	CASSPAPPGNRGYTF
TRBV10-3	TRBJ2-1	CAIRNAQGSSYNEQFF
TRBV6-2/TRBV6-3	TRBJ1-5	CASSQNTGSQPQHF
TRBV7-2	TRBJ2-2	CASSPDSRQSGELFF
TRBV12-3/TRBV12-4	TRBJ1-6	CASSTPGVRSPLHF
TRBV6-2/TRBV6-3	TRBJ2-4	CASSGALGISAKNIQYF
TRBV3-1	TRBJ2-2	CASSPQRQAGELFF
TRBV10-3	TRBJ1-2	CAIGDINYGYNF
TRBV20-1	TRBJ2-3	CSARRSGSLADTQYF
TRBV7-9	TRBJ2-3	CASSLSAVSTDTQYF
TRBV6-1	TRBJ1-2	CASIKEGVNYGYTF
TRBV7-3	TRBJ2-3	CASSLTSGTDTQYF
TRBV21-1	TRBJ2-2	CASSKAVVSQIFTGELFF
TRBV14	TRBJ2-3	CASSKADTQYF
TRBV4-3	TRBJ1-1	CASSQARRMGMNTEAFF
TRBV28	TRBJ1-1	CASSLSFSMNTEAFF
TRBV5-1	TRBJ2-2	CASSEDREAFGELFF
TRBV7-6	TRBJ2-5	CASSSRQGAMTQYF
TRBV5-1	TRBJ2-6	CASSLGPAGRSSGANVLTF
TRBV14	TRBJ2-1	CVSSRGQGGSNNEQFF
TRBV12-3/TRBV12-4	TRBJ1-1	CASSYRDRGTEAFF
TRBV7-2	TRBJ1-2	CASSQNRDRNYGYTF